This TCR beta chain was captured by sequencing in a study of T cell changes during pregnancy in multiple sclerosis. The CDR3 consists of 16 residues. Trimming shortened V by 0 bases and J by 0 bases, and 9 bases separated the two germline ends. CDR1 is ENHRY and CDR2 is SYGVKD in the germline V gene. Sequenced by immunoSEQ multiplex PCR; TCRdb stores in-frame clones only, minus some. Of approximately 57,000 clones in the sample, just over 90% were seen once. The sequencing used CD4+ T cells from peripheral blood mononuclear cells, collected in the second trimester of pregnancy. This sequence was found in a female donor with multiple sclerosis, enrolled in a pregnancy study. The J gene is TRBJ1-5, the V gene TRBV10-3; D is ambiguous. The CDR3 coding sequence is TGTGCCATCAGTGAGTCCGACTTCTATAGCAATCAGCCCCAGCATTTT. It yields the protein CAISESDFYSNQPQHF.